These 8 T cell receptor beta chains came from one sample sequenced in a study of T-cell memory formation after mild COVID-19. Each CDR3 protein gets one entry after TCRdb re-called the 5' RACE reads with MiXCR. The data show roughly 250,000 distinct CDR3 sequences, less than 20% seen once. The sample comprised PBMCs or a T cell subset sorted from them (not recorded which). Source of these receptors: a man aged 18 to 30 who had mild COVID-19 (a few samples of this study predate the infection). Cell type and time point are not known.

This clonotype was detected only a few times. The chain links TRBV7-2 to TRBJ1-5, with 9 bases matching TRBD1. Germline V gene lookup returns CDR1 SGHTA and CDR2 FQGNSA. V trimming: 2 bases; J trimming: 4 bases; junction bases outside the gene matches: 3. The CDR3 runs to 15 residues. The CDR3 DNA reads as TGTGCCAGCAGCTTATGGGGGACAGGGAATCAGCCCCAGCATTTT. Protein sequence: CASSLWGTGNQPQHF.

J is TRBJ1-1 and V is TRBV28; D may be TRBD1 (5 bases). V was pared by 5 bases and J by 7 bases, with 20 bases between. The CDR3 length is 15 residues. Germline CDR1 is MDHEN and CDR2 is SYDVKM. DNA of the CDR3: TGTGCCAGCAGTCCTATAAGCCGGGACCTACGTGAAGCTTTCTTT. Translation gives CASSPISRDLREAFF.

V is TRBV11-2 and J is TRBJ2-1; TRBD2 matches at 10 bases. CDR3 length: 15 residues. Trimming took 1 base from V and 15 from J; bases not matched to a gene: 12. Germline V gene sequence: CDR1 SGHAT, CDR2 FQNNGV. In DNA form, the CDR3 reads TGTGCCAGCAGCTTAGGTGCCCAGCGGGGGGGCGTTCTGTTCTTC. Protein sequence: CASSLGAQRGGVLFF. Drawing the rest from reference TRBV11-2 and TRBJ2-1, the complete variable domain is EAGVAQSPRYKIIEKRQSVAFWCNPISGHATLYWYQQILGQGPKLLIQFQNNGVVDDSQLPKDRFSAERLKGVDSTLKIQPAKLEDSAVYLCASSLGAQRGGVLFFGPGTRLTVL.

The chain uses TRBV7-2 and TRBJ2-1; 7 nucleotides align to TRBD1. The germline V gene has CDR1 SGHTA and CDR2 FQGNSA. The CDR3 totals 16 residues. V was pared by 6 bases and J by 5 bases, with 13 bases of the junction left unmatched. Here the CDR3 DNA reads TGTGCCAGCAGAACCGTCGGCAGGGGGATGGACAATGAGCAGTTCTTC. Amino acid sequence: CASRTVGRGMDNEQFF.

This clonotype was observed a single time. The genes are TRBV12-3 or TRBV12-4 and TRBJ1-5; D is unclear. CDR3 length: 14 residues. The V end lost 3 bases, the J end lost 4 bases, and 10 bases lay between the germline ends. The CDR3 DNA follows: TGTGCCAGCAGTTTCTCCCTACGAAATCAGCCCCAGCATTTT. Encoded protein: CASSFSLRNQPQHF.

The DNA for the CDR3 is TGTGCCAGCAGCACTTCCGGGACAAAGGGCGAAAACATTCAGTACTTC. This codes for CASSTSGTKGENIQYF. V gene TRBV5-5 combines with J gene TRBJ2-4, with D possibly TRBD1 on 6 matching bases. Trimming stripped 4 bases from V and 5 bases from J, with 19 bases between. Germline values: CDR1 SGHKS, CDR2 YYEKEE (reference sequence). The CDR3 spans 16 residues.

This clonotype was counted only a few times. The genes are TRBV12-3 or TRBV12-4 and TRBJ2-5, with 7 bases identical to TRBD2. The CDR3 loop spans 14 amino acids. J gave up 3 bases and V 3 bases, and 4 bases lay outside the gene matches. CDR3 bases: TGTGCCAGCAGTTTCGTTGGGGGGGAAGAGACCCAGTACTTC. Its protein product is CASSFVGGEETQYF.

The J gene is TRBJ1-6, the V gene TRBV5-1, with D perhaps TRBD1 (5 bases). In germline, CDR1 is SGHRS, CDR2 YFSETQ. This CDR3 has 13 amino acids. V gave up 3 bases and J gave up 8 bases, with 9 bases separating them. This CDR3 reads CASSWDGYSPLHF. CDR3 bases: TGCGCCAGCAGCTGGGACGGGTATTCACCCCTCCACTTT. The whole variable domain, remainder taken from reference TRBV5-1 and TRBJ1-6, is KAGVTQTPRYLIKTRGQQVTLSCSPISGHRSVSWYQQTPGQGLQFLFEYFSETQRNKGNFPGRFSGRQFSNSRSEMNVSTLELGDSALYLCASSWDGYSPLHFGNGTRLTVT.